This TCR beta chain originates from a study of cytomegalovirus exposure and HLA in healthy donors. This CDR3 comprises 13 residues. The germline CDR1 and CDR2 sequences are LGHNA and YNFKEQ. V dropped 1 base and J dropped 6 bases, with 7 bases sitting between them. The PCR made use of 60 Vbeta and 13 Jbeta primers. Measured with immunoSEQ multiplex PCR; TCRdb has only the in-frame clones, and not every one. The data show about 140,000 clones, roughly 86% seen once. Study results and limitations: Apart from CMV serostatus, no immune exposure information was available.

This clone was observed a few times. The antigen remains unidentified. The sequence was collected from a woman aged 40 to 50 in good health and CMV-seronegative. J is TRBJ2-1 and V is TRBV4-2; perhaps TRBD2 as D (6 bases). Sequenced sample: PBMCs. The CDR3 reads CASSQVGGNEQFF. The CDR3 nucleotides are TGTGCCAGCAGCCAAGTGGGGGGCAATGAGCAGTTCTTC.